Included here is one T cell receptor (beta chain) sequence, with context. Its antigen remains undetermined. Within one base of it there is no much larger clone, and no base qualities were kept. The cohort was made up of roughly 670 healthy bone marrow donors. At the time of sampling, all cohort members were nominally healthy, though unrecorded immune exposures were likely present. The donor was CMV seropositive and was included in the group of 300 or so seropositive cohort members. A peripheral blood sample was collected from each donor, and TCR beta sequencing was performed on peripheral blood mononuclear cells. The Qiagen DNeasy Blood Extraction Kit was used to extract genomic DNA from the blood cell samples. The sample belongs to a study of cytomegalovirus exposure and HLA in healthy donors (dated by TCRdb to about 2017). Context from the whole study: In an earlier analysis of some 550 of the donors, approximately 300 Gb of sequence data and approximately 100 million unique TCR beta sequences from roughly 190 million T cells were reported. Roughly 300 gigabases of sequencing data and some 85 million unique TCR sequences were included in an early release covering 550 to 650 HLA-typed donors. Of the approximately 400 genotyped donors, more than 75% were placed in the genetic ancestry cluster associated with self-reported Caucasian donors. The aim of the study was to test whether cataloging public T cell receptors could identify signatures of past pathogen exposure. Using immunosequencing, the study profiled T cell repertoires from around 670 subjects and related those repertoires to cytomegalovirus serostatus. Along with the roughly 670-subject first cohort, a separate validation cohort of some 130 different subjects was used. To predict cytomegalovirus infection status, the study brought together high-throughput TCR immunosequencing, statistical association of individual TCRs with disease status, and machine learning. A later analysis re-examined previously published TCR beta repertoires from more than 600 donors and added high-resolution HLA genotyping to investigate patterns of TCR occurrence. The later analysis used no new phenotypic data to find candidate immune exposures, relying instead on TCR beta sequences and their occurrence across donors. To decide whether each TCR beta V gene segment behaved as functional or pseudogenic, an earlier analysis of several hundred of the donors relied on high-throughput TCR beta sequencing. Donor age, sex, ethnicity and CMV serostatus were compiled alongside the repertoire data. In a later genetic analysis, genome-wide SNP genotypes for about 65% of the roughly 700 donors were used, and that subset was treated as a discovery cohort. All discovery cohort repertoires had been generated using a single sequencing platform. Both class I and class II loci were covered by HLA typing, at four-digit resolution. The number of typed donors differed by locus: about 629-630 for A, B, C, DRB1 and DQB1; approximately 520 for DQA1; some 590 for DPA1; and roughly 470 for DPB1. Five DR-DQ haplotypes were handled as single units for association and clustering, since linkage in the cohort was strong. On average, about 200,000 unique TCR beta nucleotide sequences were sequenced per donor among more than 350 genotyped donors of the cohort, with about 19% of those sequences being non-productive.

Taken from the germline V gene (reference sequence), the CDR1 and CDR2 loops are SGHNT and YYREEE. Germline trimming amounts to 4 bases on V and 2 bases on J, with 7 as the count of junction bases outside the gene matches. From the cysteine up to the phenylalanine, the CDR3 has a length of 15 residues. The only DNA kept is the CDR3, 45 bases in frame from the first base. Overall study outcomes, separate from this receptor: In a later analysis, HLA-associated TCR beta chains were found to be more clonally expanded and to have lower generation probabilities than equally common non-associated chains. The sequencing pipeline was judged likely to have produced a cluster of highly shared sequence variants as a technical artifact. In a later analysis, TCR association rates were found to vary across HLA loci, with the most associated TCRs seen for DRB1 alleles and the fewest for HLA-C alleles. The 87-base-pair reads could not distinguish some IMGT-functional V segments, including TRBV6-2 and TRBV6-3, so those segments were excluded. Because counts were too low, about 18 rarely observed V segments, including chromosome 9 orphons, were excluded from the earlier analysis of 587 of the donors. Linkage disequilibrium might explain the correlated functional status among segregating V segments, but an unknown experimental factor could not be excluded. The only immune exposure information available for the cohort was CMV serostatus. When HLA alleles, especially DR and DQ, strongly co-occurred, TCR associations were difficult to assign to individual alleles. A further reported finding was that TCR beta sequences accurately predicted the HLA-A and HLA-B alleles for most subjects in the first cohort. Most CMV-associated TCR beta chains appeared to be HLA-restricted in a later analysis, and the HLA associations seemed to be driven largely by CMV exposure. The authors suggested that the approach could potentially be extended to other disease states and immunological phenotypes. An earlier analysis of 450 to 750 of the donors showed that most TCR beta V segments appeared in productive rearrangements either about 90% or about 30% of the time, which broadly matched IMGT annotations. In a later analysis, more than 15,000 TCR beta sequences were associated with specific HLA alleles at a false discovery rate of 0.05. In a later genetic analysis, a missense DCLRE1C variant was associated with V-gene and J-gene trimming of TCR beta chains, and the association was replicated in an independent cohort. According to a later genetic analysis, donors in an Asian-associated ancestry cluster had fewer N-insertions in productive TCRs than the approximately 700-donor mean. Presence/absence analyses assumed roughly uniform sequencing depth across donors, an assumption that may not hold. The cohort was sequenced for TCR beta chains only, and without alpha or paired-chain data the features that could be detected were limited. While some public TCRs were present in many individuals, most TCR sequences turned up only very rarely across donors. A later analysis reported that several top co-occurrence clusters appeared linked to parvovirus B19, influenza, CMV and Epstein-Barr virus. A few of the identified cytomegalovirus-associated TCR beta chains were confirmed in vitro to be specific for cytomegalovirus antigens. In the study, around 150 TCR beta chains were listed as associated with cytomegalovirus. Cytomegalovirus status was reported to be diagnosed by the classifier with high specificity and sensitivity in both the original and validation cohorts. Because HLA typing was missing for some donors at each locus, association tests included only the typed subset.

To prepare the library, the immunoSEQ multiplex PCR assay was applied. For the multiplex PCR, a mixture combining 60 forward primers for TCR Vbeta segments and 13 reverse primers for TCR Jbeta segments was used. A multiplex PCR assay on genomic DNA amplified the CDR3 region of rearranged TCR beta genes. The amplified TCR beta libraries were sequenced on the Illumina HiSeq System as 87-base-pair reads. As for the authors' bioinformatics: A later analysis tallied some 79 million unique TCR beta chains across the approximately 670 repertoires, and about 12 million of those chains were shared by two or more donors. To remove PCR and sequencing errors, raw reads were error-corrected and collapsed into unique sequences using a nearest-neighbor algorithm that merged closely related sequences. CDR3 sequences were aligned to IMGT reference sequences to assign V, D and J gene segments. For a sequence to be retained, a match of at least six nucleotides was required to both a V gene segment and a J gene segment. Rearrangements were called productive when the CDR3 lacked stop codons and stayed in frame with V and J; all others were non-productive. Following IMGT convention, CDR3 was defined as the stretch from the second conserved V-encoded cysteine to the conserved J-encoded phenylalanine. The earlier analysis of 500 to 750 of the donors excluded any sequence lacking an unambiguous match to a single V gene segment. In an earlier analysis of several hundred of the donors, V segments were called functional above 56.7% productive rearrangements and were called segregating when the between-donor standard deviation exceeded 5%. To diagnose cytomegalovirus status from the catalog of TCR beta chain sequences, a statistical classification framework was built. A later analysis assigned V and J genes by comparing TCR nucleotide sequences with IMGT/GENE-DB human TR gene sequences. In a later analysis, CDR3 sequences and most-parsimonious VDJ recombination scenarios were assigned using the TCRdist pipeline. In a later analysis, each TCR beta chain was defined by its CDR3 amino acid sequence together with its V-gene family, and reads lacking a unique V-gene family were excluded. In a later analysis, 550 to 650 highly shared, low-generation-probability nucleotide sequences were removed to address suspected cross-contamination and a sequencing artifact. For each public chain, a later analysis derived a clonal expansion index from normalized ranks of inferred template counts within each repertoire. In a later analysis, generation probabilities were computed with a VDJ recombination model fitted to out-of-frame rearrangements, and the resulting probabilities were checked against IGoR. Hypergeometric tests were used in a later analysis to score TCR-TCR, TCR-HLA and TCR-CMV co-occurrence, with a repertoire-size bias correction applied to the TCR pairs. To estimate false discovery rates, a later analysis permuted the HLA or CMV assignments 20 times. A later analysis grouped co-occurring TCRs with DBSCAN, adding TCRdist sequence similarity when clustering within HLA-allele-positive subsets. Repertoires with fewer than 30,000 or more than 120,000 public chains, plus five repertoires with anomalous nucleotide sharing, were excluded from co-occurrence clustering. Imported from immuneACCESS, the table was reduced by TCRdb to in-frame sequences with V and J called. These copies leave out some clones; in studies compared against another copy, an unresolved V gene accounts for under half, and the cause of the remainder is not known. V and J calls and clone size come straight from that table; D and trimming were deduced from the DNA. The sample table lists around 200,000 clones, less than 80% of them with a count of one. The ten biggest clones cover nearly 4.5% of the sample.

The material sequenced was PBMCs. The TCR comes from a woman aged 25 to 39 in good health and CMV-seropositive. The V and J segments used are TRBV5-4 and TRBJ2-3; TRBD2 lines up with 7 middle nucleotides. The CDR3 protein sequence reads: CASSETSLATDTQYF. In nucleotide form, the sequence is TGTGCCAGCAGCGAGACTAGCTTGGCCACAGATACGCAGTATTTT.